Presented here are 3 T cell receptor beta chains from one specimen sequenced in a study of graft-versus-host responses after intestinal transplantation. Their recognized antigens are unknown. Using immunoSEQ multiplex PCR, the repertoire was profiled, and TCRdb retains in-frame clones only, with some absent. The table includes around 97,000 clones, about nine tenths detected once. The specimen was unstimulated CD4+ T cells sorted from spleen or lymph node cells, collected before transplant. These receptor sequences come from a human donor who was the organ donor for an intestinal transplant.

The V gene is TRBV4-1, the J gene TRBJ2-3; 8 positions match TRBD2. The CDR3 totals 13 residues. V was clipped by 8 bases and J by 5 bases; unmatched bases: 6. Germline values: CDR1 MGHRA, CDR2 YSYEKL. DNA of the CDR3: TGCGCCAGCCGGGGGGGATATGGAGATACGCAGTATTTT. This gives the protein CASRGGYGDTQYF.

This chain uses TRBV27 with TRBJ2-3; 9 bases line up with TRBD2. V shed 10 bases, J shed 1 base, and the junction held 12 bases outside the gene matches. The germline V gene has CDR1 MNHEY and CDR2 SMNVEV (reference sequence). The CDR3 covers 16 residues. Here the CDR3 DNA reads TGTGCCACCAGCGGGGGGCCCATTCTCCGCACAGATACGCAGTATTTT. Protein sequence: CATSGGPILRTDTQYF.

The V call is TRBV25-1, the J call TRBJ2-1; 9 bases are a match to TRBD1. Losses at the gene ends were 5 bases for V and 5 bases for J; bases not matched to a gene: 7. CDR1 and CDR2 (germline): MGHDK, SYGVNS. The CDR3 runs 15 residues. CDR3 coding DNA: TGTGCCAGCAGTTACCGGGACAGGGAACACAATGAGCAGTTCTTC. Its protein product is CASSYRDREHNEQFF.